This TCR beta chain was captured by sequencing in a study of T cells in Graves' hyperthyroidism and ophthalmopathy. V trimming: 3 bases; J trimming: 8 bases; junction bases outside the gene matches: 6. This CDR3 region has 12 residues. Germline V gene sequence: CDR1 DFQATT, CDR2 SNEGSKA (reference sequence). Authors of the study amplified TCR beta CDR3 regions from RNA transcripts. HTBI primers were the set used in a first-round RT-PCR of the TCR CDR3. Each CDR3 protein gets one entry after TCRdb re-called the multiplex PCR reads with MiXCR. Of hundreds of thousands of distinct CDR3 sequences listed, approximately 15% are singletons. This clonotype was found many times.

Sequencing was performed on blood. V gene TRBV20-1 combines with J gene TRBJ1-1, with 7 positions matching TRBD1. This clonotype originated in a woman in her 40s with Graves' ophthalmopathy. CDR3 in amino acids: CSASPRGVEAFF. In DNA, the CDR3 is TGCAGTGCTAGCCCCAGGGGGGTGGAAGCTTTCTTT.